This TCR beta chain was observed in a study of beta chain features in type 1 diabetes. The sequenced template was cDNA made from the entire isolated RNA. Sequenced by immunoSEQ multiplex PCR; TCRdb stores in-frame clones only, minus some. The repertoire holds around 150,000 clones, with about 8.1% as singletons. With respect to this clone: The antigen is undetermined.

This CDR3 has 14 amino acids. Germline CDR1 and CDR2: MGHRA and YSYEKL. Trimming took 4 bases from V and 5 from J; bases not matched to a gene: 2. Whole-study findings and limits: Shorter TCRB CDR3s, moderately but significantly so, were found in Type 1 diabetes patients in all four CD4+ subsets.

V is TRBV4-1 and J is TRBJ1-5; 10 bases fit TRBD1. The TCR comes from a woman younger than 30 with type 1 diabetes. Sequenced: central memory CD4+ T cells from blood. CDR3 sequence (DNA): TGCGCCAGCAGCCGGGACAGGGGATATCAGCCCCAGCATTTT. Its translation: CASSRDRGYQPQHF.